The sequence of this TCR beta chain was determined in a study of OX40 agonist ivuxolimab in advanced cancers. Here immunoSEQ multiplex PCR was the method, and the copy in TCRdb shows in-frame clones only, minus some. This sample has tens of thousands of clones; about 85% occur once, and the top ten carry almost 50%. The length of the CDR3 is 12 residues. CDR1 is MGHDK and CDR2 is SYGVNS in the germline V gene. The V gene lost 3 bases and the J gene lost 6 bases, with 9 bases spanning the gap. Sequenced here: CD4+ or CD8+ T cells sorted from blood, sampled in a trial of the OX40 agonist ivuxolimab. The receptor was isolated from an adult with an advanced solid tumor such as melanoma, head and neck, liver or kidney cancer. The rearrangement uses TRBV25-1 and TRBJ2-7; tentatively, D is TRBD2 (5 bases). The CDR3 sequence is CASSDNGVEQYF. For the CDR3, the DNA is TGTGCCAGCAGTGACAACGGGGTCGAGCAGTACTTC.